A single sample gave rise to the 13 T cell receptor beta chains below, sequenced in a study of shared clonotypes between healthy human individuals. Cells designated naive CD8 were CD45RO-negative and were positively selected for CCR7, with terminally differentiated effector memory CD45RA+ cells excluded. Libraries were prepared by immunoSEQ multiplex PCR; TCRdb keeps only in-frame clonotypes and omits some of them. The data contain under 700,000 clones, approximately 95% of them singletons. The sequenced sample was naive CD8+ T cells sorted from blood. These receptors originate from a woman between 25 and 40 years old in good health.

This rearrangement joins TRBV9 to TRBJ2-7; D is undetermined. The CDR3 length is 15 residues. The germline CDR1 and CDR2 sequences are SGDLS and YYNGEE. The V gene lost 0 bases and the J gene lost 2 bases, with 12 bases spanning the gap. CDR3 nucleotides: TGTGCCAGCAGCGTAGGAAGGGAACCTACCTACGAGCAGTACTTC. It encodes CASSVGREPTYEQYF.

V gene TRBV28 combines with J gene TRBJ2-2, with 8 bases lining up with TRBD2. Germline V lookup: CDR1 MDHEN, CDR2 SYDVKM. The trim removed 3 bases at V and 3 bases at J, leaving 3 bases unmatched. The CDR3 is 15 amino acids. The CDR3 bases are TGTGCCAGCAGTTTTCCCGGGAGGGACACCGGGGAGCTGTTTTTT. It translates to CASSFPGRDTGELFF.

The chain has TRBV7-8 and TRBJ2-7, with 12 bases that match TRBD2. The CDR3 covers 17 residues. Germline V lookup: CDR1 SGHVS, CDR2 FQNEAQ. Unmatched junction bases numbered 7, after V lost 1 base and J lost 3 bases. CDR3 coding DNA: TGTGCCAGCAGCTTAGGACTAGCGGGAGTGGATTACTACGAGCAGTACTTC. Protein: CASSLGLAGVDYYEQYF.

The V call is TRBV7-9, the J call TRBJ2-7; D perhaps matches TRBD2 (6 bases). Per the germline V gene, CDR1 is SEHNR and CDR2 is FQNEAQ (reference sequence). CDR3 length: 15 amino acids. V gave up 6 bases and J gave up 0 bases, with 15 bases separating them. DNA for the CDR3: TGTGCCAGCAGTGCCGGGACTTTCTTCTCCTACGAGCAGTACTTC. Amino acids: CASSAGTFFSYEQYF.

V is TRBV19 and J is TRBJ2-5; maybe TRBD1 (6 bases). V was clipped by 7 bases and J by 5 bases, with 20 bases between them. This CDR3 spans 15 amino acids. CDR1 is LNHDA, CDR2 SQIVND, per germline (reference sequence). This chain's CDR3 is CASTAIYRDGETQYF. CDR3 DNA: TGTGCCAGTACGGCGATCTACAGGGATGGCGAGACCCAGTACTTC.

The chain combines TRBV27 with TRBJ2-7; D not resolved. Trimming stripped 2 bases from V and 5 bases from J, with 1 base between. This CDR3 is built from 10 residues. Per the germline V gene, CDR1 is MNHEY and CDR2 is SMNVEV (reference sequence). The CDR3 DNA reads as TGTGCCAGCAGTTTACACGAGCAGTACTTC. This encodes CASSLHEQYF.

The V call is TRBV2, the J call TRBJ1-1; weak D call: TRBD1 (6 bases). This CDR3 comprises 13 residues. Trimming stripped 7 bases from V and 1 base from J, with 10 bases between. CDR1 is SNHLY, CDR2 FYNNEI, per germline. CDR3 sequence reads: CASTPDRNTEAFF. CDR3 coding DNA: TGTGCCAGCACCCCGGACAGGAACACTGAAGCTTTCTTT.

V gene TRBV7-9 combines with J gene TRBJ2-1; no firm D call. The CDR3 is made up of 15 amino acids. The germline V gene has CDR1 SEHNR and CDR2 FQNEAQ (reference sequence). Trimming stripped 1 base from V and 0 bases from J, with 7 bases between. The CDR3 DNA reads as TGTGCCAGCAGCTTAGGATGGAGCTCCTACAATGAGCAGTTCTTC. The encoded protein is CASSLGWSSYNEQFF.

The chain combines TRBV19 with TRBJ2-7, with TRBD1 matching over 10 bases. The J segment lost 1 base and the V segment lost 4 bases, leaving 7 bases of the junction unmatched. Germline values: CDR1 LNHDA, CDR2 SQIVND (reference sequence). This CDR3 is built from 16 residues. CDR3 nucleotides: TGTGCCAGTAGTACCCTAGGGACAGGGGTTTCCTACGAGCAGTACTTC. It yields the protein CASSTLGTGVSYEQYF.

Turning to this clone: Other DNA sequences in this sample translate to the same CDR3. CDR3 residues: CASSSGQGNYGYTF. In DNA, the CDR3 is TGTGCCAGCAGCTCGGGACAGGGGAACTATGGCTACACCTTC. The rearrangement uses TRBV7-9 and TRBJ1-2; 10 nucleotides agree with TRBD1. Trimming at V came to 4 bases and at J to 2 bases, leaving 1 base not matched to a gene. This CDR3 spans 14 amino acids. The V gene's germline CDR1 is SEHNR and CDR2 FQNEAQ (reference sequence).

CDR3 loop: CASSPHPAPRAHLAGQPQHF. CDR3 nucleotide sequence: TGTGCCAGTAGTCCCCACCCCGCACCCCGGGCCCACTTGGCGGGTCAGCCCCAGCATTTT. This chain links TRBV19 with TRBJ1-5, with no clear D. V lost 5 bases and J lost 6, with 32 bases in between. The CDR3 covers 20 residues. CDR1 is LNHDA and CDR2 is SQIVND in the germline V gene (reference sequence). Looking up the rest from reference TRBV19 and TRBJ1-5 gives the full variable domain: DGGITQSPKYLFRKEGQNVTLSCEQNLNHDAMYWYRQDPGQGLRLIYYSQIVNDFQKGDIAEGYSVSREKKESFPLTVTSAQKNPTAFYLCASSPHPAPRAHLAGQPQHFGDGTRLSIL.

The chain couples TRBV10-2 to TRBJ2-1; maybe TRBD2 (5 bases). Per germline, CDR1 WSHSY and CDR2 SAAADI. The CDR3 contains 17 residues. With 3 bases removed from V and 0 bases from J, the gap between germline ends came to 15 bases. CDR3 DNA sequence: TGCGCCAGCAGTGAACCGGCTAGCTTAAACTCCTACAATGAGCAGTTCTTC. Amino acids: CASSEPASLNSYNEQFF.

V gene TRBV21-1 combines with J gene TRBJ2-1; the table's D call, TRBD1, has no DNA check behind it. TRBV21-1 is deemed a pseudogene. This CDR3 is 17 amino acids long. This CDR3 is CASSKSRHHFSYNEQFF. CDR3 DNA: TGTGCCAGCAGCAAATCCAGGCATCACTTCTCCTACAATGAGCAGTTCTTC.